What follows is one TCR beta chain and its context. The antigen remains unidentified. Unrecorded immune exposures were likely, despite nominal health at sampling. These data come from a study of cytomegalovirus exposure and HLA in healthy donors. Overall study context: A data release that came early held approximately 85 million unique TCRs from HLA-typed donors.

Germline trimming cut 7 bases from V and 7 bases from J; bases unmatched to any gene: 5. The CDR3 sequence is 11 residues long. CDR1 and CDR2 from the germline V gene are SQVTM and ANQGSEA. PCR amplification relied on 60 Vbeta primers (plus 13 Jbeta primers). Assay: immunoSEQ multiplex PCR; the TCRdb copy retains only in-frame clones and omits some. Its table records around 140,000 clones. The study, taken as a whole, reports: TCR beta sequences reportedly predicted the HLA-A and HLA-B alleles of most subjects accurately. Sequencing likely caused a cluster of highly shared sequence variants.

V is TRBV29-1 and J is TRBJ1-2; TRBD1 agrees at 8 bases. This receptor was taken from a woman between 18 and 29 years old in good health and CMV-seronegative. The specimen sequenced was PBMCs. CDR3: CSAGQGGGYTF. As DNA, the CDR3 is TGCAGCGCTGGACAGGGCGGTGGCTACACCTTC.